The sequence of this TCR beta chain was determined in a study of shared clonotypes between healthy human individuals. The team ran DNA from unsorted PBMCs on ten immunoSEQ deep assay plates for sequencing. Libraries were prepared by immunoSEQ multiplex PCR; TCRdb keeps only in-frame clonotypes and omits some of them. The sample holds approximately 440,000 clones, approximately 77% seen once. This clone was seen just once. This likely came from a read error, as a far larger clone is one base away. Other nucleotide sequences from this sample produce the same CDR3. Source material: PBMCs. The receptor was isolated from a middle-aged woman in good health. Some clones in this sample may be carry-over from other donors' samples.

The CDR3 spells CASSVSTDSSYEQYF. The CDR3 DNA sequence: TGTGCCAGCAGCGTCTCTACGGATTCATCCTACGAGCAGTACTTC. The chain recombines TRBV6-5 with TRBJ2-7, with no clear D. Trimming left V 6 bases short and J 1 base short, with 16 bases between. CDR1 and CDR2 (germline): MNHEY, SVGAGI. This CDR3 is 15 amino acids long.